Listed below are T cell receptor beta chains from one sample, sequenced in a study of identical twins. In TCRdb, the 5' RACE reads were re-called with MiXCR into one record per CDR3 protein. Of hundreds of thousands of distinct CDR3 sequences listed, about 8.9% were seen once; the top ten hold 2.1%. The data also belong to a second study, concerning yellow fever vaccine responses in identical twins.

Sequencing used memory (CD45RO+) T cells sorted from blood. The receptor source for this set is a woman aged 18-29 years in good health. The CDR3 runs from the conserved cysteine through the conserved F or W. D genes are given only for firm matches. Size is omitted from some rows. Given values are once, few, many or a class for expanded clones.

clone size: NA
J gene: TRBJ2-6
V gene: TRBV28
D gene: NA
CDR3 protein: CASSPGRGQSGANVLTF
CDR3 DNA: TGTGCCAGCAGTCCGGGACGAGGTCAGTCTGGGGCCAACGTCCTGACTTTC

clone size: few
J gene: TRBJ1-6
V gene: TRBV5-1
D gene: TRBD1
CDR3 protein: CASTSGQDYNSPLHF
CDR3 DNA: TGCGCCAGCACCTCCGGACAGGACTATAATTCACCCCTCCACTTT

clone size: many
J gene: TRBJ1-2
V gene: TRBV29-1
D gene: NA
CDR3 protein: CSVETGRDYGYTF
CDR3 DNA: TGCAGCGTTGAGACAGGTCGGGACTATGGCTACACCTTC

clone size: NA
J gene: TRBJ2-1
V gene: TRBV2
D gene: NA
CDR3 protein: CASRVEKGNEQFF
CDR3 DNA: TGTGCCAGCAGGGTGGAGAAGGGGAATGAGCAGTTCTTC

clone size: few
J gene: TRBJ2-1
V gene: TRBV3-1
D gene: NA
CDR3 protein: CASSQVLRDSYNEQFF
CDR3 DNA: TGTGCCAGCAGCCAAGTTCTCCGGGACTCTTACAATGAGCAGTTCTTC

clone size: few
J gene: TRBJ2-1
V gene: TRBV5-1
D gene: TRBD2
CDR3 protein: CASGGLAGGTYNEQFF
CDR3 DNA: TGCGCCAGCGGGGGGCTAGCGGGGGGAACCTACAATGAGCAGTTCTTC

clone size: once
J gene: TRBJ2-1
V gene: TRBV20-1
D gene: TRBD2
CDR3 protein: CSAPRGIAGTGNEQFF
CDR3 DNA: TGCAGTGCTCCCCGCGGGATAGCGGGAACAGGGAATGAGCAGTTCTTC

clone size: NA
J gene: TRBJ2-1
V gene: TRBV19
D gene: NA
CDR3 protein: CASSLAPRVSYNEQFF
CDR3 DNA: TGTGCCAGTAGTCTCGCACCCAGGGTATCCTACAATGAGCAGTTCTTC

clone size: many
J gene: TRBJ1-1
V gene: TRBV6-1
D gene: TRBD1
CDR3 protein: CATRDRAGTEAFF
CDR3 DNA: TGTGCCACGAGAGACAGGGCGGGAACTGAAGCTTTCTTT

clone size: many
J gene: TRBJ1-1
V gene: TRBV4-1
D gene: TRBD1
CDR3 protein: CASSQQQGVHTEAFF
CDR3 DNA: TGCGCCAGCAGCCAACAACAGGGGGTGCACACTGAAGCTTTCTTT

clone size: many
J gene: TRBJ1-2
V gene: TRBV7-8
D gene: TRBD1
CDR3 protein: CASSLGDRGLGYTF
CDR3 DNA: TGTGCCAGCAGCTTAGGTGACAGGGGGCTTGGCTACACCTTC

clone size: few
J gene: TRBJ2-5
V gene: TRBV2
D gene: TRBD1
CDR3 protein: CASRESPGTGTETQYF
CDR3 DNA: TGTGCCAGCAGGGAAAGCCCCGGGACAGGAACAGAGACCCAGTACTTC

clone size: few
J gene: TRBJ2-7
V gene: TRBV20-1
D gene: TRBD2
CDR3 protein: CSASGGGEYEQYF
CDR3 DNA: TGCAGTGCTAGTGGTGGGGGGGAATACGAGCAGTACTTC

clone size: many
J gene: TRBJ2-1
V gene: TRBV13
D gene: NA
CDR3 protein: CASSSAGDRIYNEQFF
CDR3 DNA: TGTGCCAGCTCCTCGGCGGGGGACAGGATTTACAATGAGCAGTTCTTC

clone size: NA
J gene: TRBJ2-1
V gene: TRBV5-5
D gene: TRBD2
CDR3 protein: CASSLSVGGGFYEQFF
CDR3 DNA: TGTGCCAGCAGCTTGTCGGTGGGGGGGGGATTTTATGAGCAGTTCTTC

clone size: few
J gene: TRBJ2-2
V gene: TRBV11-1
D gene: NA
CDR3 protein: CASSPPGATNTGELFF
CDR3 DNA: TGTGCCAGCAGCCCCCCAGGGGCGACGAACACCGGGGAGCTGTTTTTT

clone size: NA
J gene: TRBJ2-3
V gene: TRBV25-1
D gene: TRBD2
CDR3 protein: CASSQRTSGGNTDTQYF
CDR3 DNA: TGTGCCAGCAGTCAACGGACTAGTGGAGGGAACACAGATACGCAGTATTTT

clone size: many
J gene: TRBJ2-1
V gene: TRBV5-1
D gene: TRBD2
CDR3 protein: CASSLAGRGNEQFF
CDR3 DNA: TGCGCCAGCAGCCTAGCGGGACGCGGCAATGAGCAGTTCTTC

clone size: few
J gene: TRBJ1-2
V gene: TRBV4-1
D gene: NA
CDR3 protein: CASSLGRSLYGYTF
CDR3 DNA: TGCGCCAGCAGCCTAGGACGGAGCCTCTATGGCTACACCTTC

clone size: few
J gene: TRBJ2-3
V gene: TRBV19
D gene: TRBD2
CDR3 protein: CASHSGTGGRGRDTQYF
CDR3 DNA: TGTGCCAGTCATTCGGGAACTGGCGGGAGGGGAAGAGATACGCAGTATTTT

clone size: NA
J gene: TRBJ2-6
V gene: TRBV6-1
D gene: NA
CDR3 protein: CASRTSLSGANVLTF
CDR3 DNA: TGTGCCAGCAGGACCAGTTTATCTGGGGCCAACGTCCTGACTTTC

clone size: many
J gene: TRBJ2-2
V gene: TRBV3-1
D gene: TRBD2
CDR3 protein: CASSQERGFGTGELFF
CDR3 DNA: TGTGCCAGCAGCCAAGAGCGGGGGTTCGGCACCGGGGAGCTGTTTTTT

clone size: NA
J gene: TRBJ1-5
V gene: TRBV28
D gene: NA
CDR3 protein: CASTRGNQPQHF
CDR3 DNA: TGTGCCAGCACTAGGGGCAATCAGCCCCAGCATTTT

clone size: many
J gene: TRBJ2-5
V gene: TRBV12-3/TRBV12-4
D gene: TRBD2
CDR3 protein: CASSLSGRGKTQYF
CDR3 DNA: TGTGCCAGCAGCCTTAGCGGGAGGGGAAAGACCCAGTACTTC

clone size: few
J gene: TRBJ1-5
V gene: TRBV10-1
D gene: NA
CDR3 protein: CASSAWVGQPQHF
CDR3 DNA: TGCGCCAGCAGTGCGTGGGTTGGTCAGCCCCAGCATTTT

clone size: many
J gene: TRBJ2-1
V gene: TRBV28
D gene: NA
CDR3 protein: CASIRESGLKTIRYNEQFF
CDR3 DNA: TGTGCCAGCATCAGAGAGTCGGGACTGAAAACCATCAGGTACAATGAGCAGTTCTTC

clone size: NA
J gene: TRBJ2-2
V gene: TRBV19
D gene: NA
CDR3 protein: CASKTGTANTGELFF
CDR3 DNA: TGTGCCAGTAAAACAGGAACTGCGAACACCGGGGAGCTGTTTTTT

clone size: NA
J gene: TRBJ1-3
V gene: TRBV7-3
D gene: NA
CDR3 protein: CASSSRSGNTIYF
CDR3 DNA: TGTGCCAGCAGCTCCCGCTCTGGAAACACCATATATTTT

clone size: NA
J gene: TRBJ2-2
V gene: TRBV14
D gene: TRBD2
CDR3 protein: CASRASGRAAYTGELFF
CDR3 DNA: TGTGCCAGCAGGGCTAGCGGGAGGGCCGCGTACACCGGGGAGCTGTTTTTT